The 8 T cell receptor beta chains below come from one sample, sequenced in a study of somatic mutations in cytotoxic T cells in rheumatoid arthritis. The assay was immunoSEQ multiplex PCR, and TCRdb's table has in-frame clones only and misses some. The sample holds around 11,000 clones; less than 80% are singletons and the top ten take approximately 33%. Sequenced material: CD8+ T cells sorted from blood. The receptors shown here come from an adult with rheumatoid arthritis.

This clone was picked up one time. The chain carries TRBV13 and TRBJ1-1, with D unclear. Deletions cut 3 bases from V and 1 base from J, with 6 bases between. Germline CDR1 PRHDT, CDR2 FYEKMQ (reference sequence). The CDR3 is made up of 13 amino acids. The DNA for the CDR3 is TGTGCCAGCAGCTTGTTGGAGAACACTGAAGCTTTCTTT. Its protein is CASSLLENTEAFF. Complete variable domain (other parts from reference TRBV13 and TRBJ1-1): AAGVIQSPRHLIKEKRETATLKCYPIPRHDTVYWYQQGPGQDPQFLISFYEKMQSDKGSIPDRFSAQQFSDYHSELNMSSLELGDSALYFCASSLLENTEAFFGQGTRLTVV.

The chain couples TRBV9 to TRBJ2-5; 7 bases agree with TRBD2. The V and J ends lost 3 bases and 0 bases, in that order; junction bases with no gene match: 5. CDR3 length: 15 residues. Germline V lookup: CDR1 SGDLS, CDR2 YYNGEE. CDR3 coding DNA: TGTGCCAGCAGCGCGGGGGGAGACAACCAAGAGACCCAGTACTTC. Amino acid sequence: CASSAGGDNQETQYF.

The chain joins TRBV29-1 to TRBJ1-1, with D perhaps matching TRBD1 (5 bases). The V end was cut by 4 bases, the J end by 5 bases, with 14 bases between. The CDR3 extends over 13 amino acids. From germline, CDR1 is SQVTM and CDR2 ANQGSEA. The CDR3 region has the DNA TGCAGCGTTGGGGGACCAGGGACGACTGAAGCTTTCTTT. The encoded protein is CSVGGPGTTEAFF. Variable domain in full (rest from reference TRBV29-1 and TRBJ1-1): SAVISQKPSRDICQRGTSLTIQCQVDSQVTMMFWYRQQPGQSLTLIATANQGSEATYESGFVIDKFPISRPNLTFSTLTVSNMSPEDSSIYLCSVGGPGTTEAFFGQGTRLTVV.

The CDR3 nucleotides are TGTGCCAGCAGTCCCCTGATGGGGTATCAGGACTATGGCTACACCTTC. Its protein is CASSPLMGYQDYGYTF. The chain joins TRBV7-9 to TRBJ1-2; D not certain. Trimming cost V 6 bases and J 3 bases, with 20 bases left between them. This CDR3 is 16 amino acids long. The V gene's germline CDR1 is SEHNR and CDR2 FQNEAQ (reference sequence).

V usage is TRBV5-1 and J usage is TRBJ2-3; perhaps D is TRBD1 or TRBD2 (6 bases each). The V and J ends lost 2 bases and 2 bases respectively, with 18 bases between them. Germline lookup yields CDR1 SGHRS and CDR2 YFSETQ. This CDR3 contains 17 residues. The DNA for the CDR3 is TGCGCCAGCAGCTTAATCTCGAGGGGGACTTACACAGATACGCAGTATTTT. Residues: CASSLISRGTYTDTQYF.

The table lists this clone with a count of one. The chain uses TRBV7-9 and TRBJ2-7; TRBD2 aligns across 13 bases. CDR1 is SEHNR and CDR2 is FQNEAQ in the germline V gene (reference sequence). This CDR3 has 17 amino acids. The trim removed 4 bases at V and 4 bases at J, leaving 10 bases unmatched. CDR3 residues: CASSSSELAGGQYEQYF. DNA of the CDR3: TGTGCCAGCAGCTCATCCGAACTAGCGGGAGGGCAATACGAGCAGTACTTC.

This clone was observed a handful of times. V gene TRBV5-6 combines with J gene TRBJ2-7, with D hard to call. Germline-derived CDR1 and CDR2 are SGHDT and YYEEEE. V lost 2 bases to trimming and J lost 6 bases, with 15 bases between them. This CDR3 is 14 amino acids long. The CDR3 DNA reads as TGTGCCAGCAGCTTTGAAAGGCCTGGCGCCGAGCAGTACTTC. It codes for CASSFERPGAEQYF. Filled out from reference TRBV5-6 and TRBJ2-7, the complete variable domain reads DAGVTQSPTHLIKTRGQQVTLRCSPKSGHDTVSWYQQALGQGPQFIFQYYEEEERQRGNFPDRFSGHQFPNYSSELNVNALLLGDSALYLCASSFERPGAEQYFGPGTRLTVT.

The chain recombines TRBV27 with TRBJ2-7, with D uncertain. The germline CDR1 and CDR2 sequences are MNHEY and SMNVEV (reference sequence). V dropped 2 bases and J dropped 4 bases, with 3 bases sitting between them. The CDR3 loop spans 11 amino acids. Here the CDR3 reads CASSLGYEQYF. The CDR3 DNA sequence: TGTGCCAGCAGTTTAGGGTACGAGCAGTACTTC.